The 26 T cell receptor beta chains given below trace back to one sample, sequenced in a study of graft-versus-host responses after intestinal transplantation. Clones were read by immunoSEQ multiplex PCR, and TCRdb kept only the in-frame ones, dropping some. The table shows 4,500 to 6,500 clones, with 25% to 30% occurring only once. The sample in question was alloreactive CD4+ T cells from a mixed lymphocyte reaction culture, obtained before transplantation. Subset specified: CFSE-low proliferating T cells sorted from approximately 6-day pre-transplant mixed lymphocyte reaction (GvH or HvG direction). Every receptor here comes from a human patient who was an organ donor for intestinal transplantation.

This clone ranks as medium-sized. The chain employs TRBV11-3 and TRBJ2-7; TRBD1 is a possible D gene (7 bases). Germline V gives CDR1 SGHNT, CDR2 YENEEA. Trimming removed 5 bases at V and 5 bases at J, with 19 bases between. CDR3 length equals 15 residues. The CDR3 loop reads CASSQPHRGGDEQYF. The CDR3 DNA sequence: TGTGCCAGCAGCCAACCCCACAGGGGCGGGGACGAGCAGTACTTC.

The rearrangement links TRBV4-2 to TRBJ2-5; 8 bases line up with TRBD1. The ends lost 0 bases at V and 5 bases at J; junction bases unmatched: 5. Germline V gene lookup returns CDR1 LGHNA and CDR2 YNFKEQ. The length of the CDR3 is 15 residues. CDR3 loop: CASSQDRTGKETQYF. CDR3 nucleotide sequence: TGTGCCAGCAGCCAAGATCGGACAGGGAAGGAGACCCAGTACTTC.

The genes are TRBV30 and TRBJ2-7; 8 bases line up with TRBD1. There are 15 residues in the CDR3. Looked up from germline, CDR1 is GTSNPN and CDR2 is SVGIG (reference sequence). Germline trimming cut 3 bases from V and 5 bases from J; bases unmatched to any gene: 12. The DNA of the CDR3 is TGTGCCTGGAGCGATGACAGGGGAATATCCCACGAGCAGTACTTC. Translating gives CAWSDDRGISHEQYF.

This clone is medium-sized in the sample. The chain links TRBV5-1 to TRBJ2-7; the D is unclear. Trimming stripped 3 bases from V and 2 bases from J, with 12 bases between. Looked up from germline, CDR1 is SGHRS and CDR2 is YFSETQ. The length of the CDR3 is 14 residues. The DNA of the CDR3 is TGCGCCAGCAGCTCGGAGCCCAAAGCCTACGAGCAGTACTTC. Translating it yields CASSSEPKAYEQYF. Full variable domain (remainder filled in from reference TRBV5-1 and TRBJ2-7): KAGVTQTPRYLIKTRGQQVTLSCSPISGHRSVSWYQQTPGQGLQFLFEYFSETQRNKGNFPGRFSGRQFSNSRSEMNVSTLELGDSALYLCASSSEPKAYEQYFGPGTRLTVT.

This clone was picked up a small number of times. V usage is TRBV6-1 and J usage is TRBJ2-1; 9 positions agree with TRBD2. The CDR3 has 16 amino acids. Germline-derived CDR1 and CDR2 are MNHNS and SASEGT. V dropped 4 bases and J dropped 5; count of bases not matched to a gene: 9. Written as DNA, the CDR3 is TGTGCCAGCAGTGTCCCGACTAGCGGCCTAAACAATGAGCAGTTCTTC. Protein: CASSVPTSGLNNEQFF.

The chain has TRBV27 and TRBJ2-7, with D perhaps TRBD1 (5 bases). CDR3 size: 15 residues. V shed 2 bases and J shed 2 bases, with 13 bases lying between them. Germline values: CDR1 MNHEY, CDR2 SMNVEV (reference sequence). The CDR3 region is CASSLTGPYPYEQYF. In DNA form, the CDR3 reads TGTGCCAGCAGTTTAACAGGCCCCTACCCCTACGAGCAGTACTTC.

This clone came up once. The chain is built from TRBV28 and TRBJ1-1, with D perhaps matching TRBD1 (6 bases). The CDR3 has 14 residues. Germline values: CDR1 MDHEN, CDR2 SYDVKM. Trimming shortened V by 5 bases and J by 5 bases, and 15 bases separated the two germline ends. CDR3: CASSSPGARTEAFF. The CDR3 region has the DNA TGTGCCAGCAGTAGCCCAGGGGCGCGTACTGAAGCTTTCTTT.

The chain links TRBV10-3 to TRBJ2-7, with 10 bases matching TRBD2. This CDR3 has 14 residues. In germline, CDR1 is ENHRY, CDR2 SYGVKD. After removal of 5 bases from V and 0 bases from J, the junction contained 1 base not matched to a gene. The CDR3 is CAISRLAGSYEQYF. The CDR3 bases are TGTGCCATCAGTAGACTAGCGGGCTCCTACGAGCAGTACTTC.

This clone was seen a handful of times. The chain combines TRBV11-3 with TRBJ1-2, with a tentative D call TRBD1 (5 bases). The CDR3 extends over 14 amino acids. V was pared by 3 bases and J by 5 bases, with 13 bases between. Looked up from germline, CDR1 is SGHNT and CDR2 is YENEEA. CDR3 DNA sequence: TGTGCCAGCAGCTTCAGTGGACATCCTTATGGCTACACCTTC. This translates into CASSFSGHPYGYTF.

This clone showed up just a few times. The chain combines TRBV5-6 with TRBJ2-7; 10 nucleotides match TRBD1. Germline V gives CDR1 SGHDT, CDR2 YYEEEE. The CDR3 is 14 amino acids. J lost 3 bases, V lost 4 bases, and 4 bases had no gene match. The CDR3 sequence: CASSPGTGDYEQYF. In DNA, the CDR3 is TGTGCCAGCAGCCCAGGGACAGGGGACTACGAGCAGTACTTC.

This chain links TRBV6-1 with TRBJ2-5; 7 bases match TRBD2. Germline values: CDR1 MNHNS, CDR2 SASEGT. The CDR3 spans 13 residues. V lost 7 bases to trimming and J lost 5 bases; unmatched junction nucleotides: 7. The CDR3 is CASNFGLVETQYF. Here the CDR3 DNA reads TGTGCCAGCAACTTCGGACTAGTTGAGACCCAGTACTTC.

This clone has more than one count but fewer than ten. V usage is TRBV6-6 and J usage is TRBJ1-5; TRBD1 matches 7 bases. This CDR3 contains 13 residues. The germline gives CDR1 MNHNY, CDR2 SVGAGI (reference sequence). The V gene end was trimmed by 10 bases and the J gene end by 0 bases; junction bases not matched to a gene: 3. The CDR3 nucleotides read TGTGCCACAGGACAGGATAGCAATCAGCCCCAGCATTTT. It yields the protein CATGQDSNQPQHF.

The CDR3, as DNA: TGTGCCAGCAGCTTAGCCGGCAGGGTTAATTCACCCCTCCACTTT. Amino acid sequence: CASSLAGRVNSPLHF. The V and J genes are TRBV11-3 and TRBJ1-6; maybe TRBD1 (5 bases). Germline CDR1 is SGHNT and CDR2 is YENEEA. This CDR3 has 15 residues. V gave up 1 base and J gave up 6 bases, with 10 bases separating them. The full variable domain, in which reference TRBV11-3 and TRBJ1-6 provide the parts outside the CDR3, is EAGVVQSPRYKIIEKKQPVAFWCNPISGHNTLYWYLQNLGQGPELLIRYENEEAVDDSQLPKDRFSAERLKGVDSTLKIQPAELGDSAVYLCASSLAGRVNSPLHFGNGTRLTVT.

The V call is TRBV29-1, the J call TRBJ1-2, with D uncertain. Trimming shortened V by 4 bases and J by 4 bases, and 10 bases separated the two germline ends. CDR1 SQVTM and CDR2 ANQGSEA come from the germline V gene. The CDR3 has 12 amino acids. CDR3 region: CSVGHNSYGYTF. CDR3 DNA: TGCAGCGTTGGACACAACTCCTATGGCTACACCTTC.

This rearrangement joins TRBV11-3 to TRBJ1-6; D is ambiguous. V lost 0 bases and J 7 bases, leaving 4 bases between the germline ends. This CDR3 has 13 residues. Germline assignment: CDR1 SGHNT and CDR2 YENEEA. CDR3 amino acids: CASSLDINSPLHF. For the CDR3, the DNA is TGTGCCAGCAGCTTAGATATAAATTCACCCCTCCACTTT.

The chain combines TRBV11-2 with TRBJ2-1; TRBD2 aligns across 11 bases. CDR3 length: 16 residues. Looked up from germline, CDR1 is SGHAT and CDR2 is FQNNGV. The junction had 14 bases not matched to a gene; V was cut back by 10 bases and J by 6 bases. The CDR3 region is CATRRSPGLAANEQFF. CDR3 bases: TGTGCCACCCGGAGAAGTCCGGGACTAGCGGCCAATGAGCAGTTCTTC.

CDR3 region: CASSLTGGTGGYNEQFF. CDR3 nucleotide sequence: TGTGCCAGCAGTTTAACGGGTGGGACAGGGGGCTACAATGAGCAGTTCTTC. This chain connects TRBV27 to TRBJ2-1, with 11 bases fitting TRBD1. The CDR3 consists of 17 residues. The J segment lost 3 bases and the V segment lost 2 bases, leaving 6 bases of the junction unmatched. CDR1 is MNHEY, CDR2 SMNVEV, per germline (reference sequence).

This clone is deemed medium-sized. The chain links TRBV15 to TRBJ2-7, with TRBD2 identical over 14 bases. V lost 1 base to trimming and J lost 1 base; unmatched junction nucleotides: 9. CDR1 and CDR2 from the germline V gene are LNHNV and YYDKDF (reference sequence). The CDR3 contains 19 residues. CDR3 sequence reads: CATSRATGTSGSASYEQYF. The CDR3 region has the DNA TGTGCCACCAGCAGAGCAACCGGGACTAGCGGGAGTGCTTCCTACGAGCAGTACTTC.

By sample fraction, this clone is medium-sized. The chain joins TRBV28 to TRBJ1-2; 12 nucleotides align to TRBD1. There are 17 residues in the CDR3. CDR1 MDHEN and CDR2 SYDVKM come from the germline V gene. The V and J ends lost 6 bases and 10 bases, in that order; junction bases with no gene match: 18. CDR3 sequence: CASRHSGQGAFFNDYTF. The CDR3 DNA reads as TGTGCCAGCAGGCACTCGGGACAGGGGGCATTCTTTAATGACTACACCTTC.

The V and J genes are TRBV6-5 and TRBJ2-5; D remains unclear. CDR1 and CDR2 from the germline V gene are MNHEY and SVGAGI. V gave up 6 bases and J gave up 5 bases, with 10 bases separating them. The CDR3 runs to 12 residues. CDR3 DNA: TGTGCCAGCAGCAAGACGAGGGAGACCCAGTACTTC. The encoded protein is CASSKTRETQYF.

The CDR3 region is CASSFSRGLAGLDTQYF. Written as DNA, the CDR3 is TGTGCCAGCAGCTTTTCGCGGGGACTAGCGGGATTAGATACGCAGTATTTT. This sequence joins TRBV11-2 and TRBJ2-3; 13 bases match TRBD2. The CDR3 sequence is 17 residues long. CDR1 SGHAT and CDR2 FQNNGV come from the germline V gene. J gave up 5 bases and V 3 bases, and 8 bases lay outside the gene matches. The full variable domain, with the rest looked up from reference TRBV11-2 and TRBJ2-3, is EAGVAQSPRYKIIEKRQSVAFWCNPISGHATLYWYQQILGQGPKLLIQFQNNGVVDDSQLPKDRFSAERLKGVDSTLKIQPAKLEDSAVYLCASSFSRGLAGLDTQYFGPGTRLTVL.

V is TRBV19 and J is TRBJ2-7, with TRBD2 matching over 8 bases. Trimming removed 1 base from V and 3 bases from J; junction bases left unmatched: 2. This CDR3 has 14 residues. The V gene's germline CDR1 is LNHDA and CDR2 SQIVND (reference sequence). The CDR3, as DNA: TGTGCCAGTAGTATAGGCGGGGGGAGCTACGAGCAGTACTTC. Translating gives CASSIGGGSYEQYF.

This rearrangement joins TRBV6-1 to TRBJ2-1, with D tentatively TRBD2 (5 bases). V dropped 6 bases and J dropped 7 bases, with 7 bases sitting between them. The CDR3 length is 11 residues. Per germline, CDR1 MNHNS and CDR2 SASEGT. This CDR3 is CASSRGNEQFF. Written as DNA, the CDR3 is TGTGCCAGCAGCCGGGGTAATGAGCAGTTCTTC.

This clone is medium-sized in the sample. The V gene is TRBV7-6, the J gene TRBJ2-5, with D possibly TRBD1 on 7 matching bases. The germline V gene has CDR1 SGHVS and CDR2 FNYEAQ. The CDR3 runs to 15 residues. Trimming took 8 bases from V and 5 from J, leaving 21 bases between them. The CDR3 reads CASRPRQGRGETQYF. CDR3 nucleotide sequence: TGTGCCAGCCGACCGAGACAGGGCCGGGGGGAGACCCAGTACTTC. Together with reference TRBV7-6 and TRBJ2-5, the CDR3 gives the full variable domain: GAGVSQSPRYKVTKRGQDVALRCDPISGHVSLYWYRQALGQGPEFLTYFNYEAQQDKSGLPNDRFSAERPEGSISTLTIQRTEQRDSAMYRCASRPRQGRGETQYFGPGTRLLVL.

This clone was counted between two and nine times. V usage is TRBV4-2 and J usage is TRBJ1-1, with 8 bases identical to TRBD1. The junction had 9 bases not matched to a gene; V was cut back by 5 bases and J by 4 bases. The germline CDR1 and CDR2 sequences are LGHNA and YNFKEQ. This CDR3 has 15 amino acids. The CDR3: CASSLGITGGTEAFF. The CDR3 DNA reads TGTGCCAGCAGCTTGGGTATAACAGGGGGCACTGAAGCTTTCTTT.

This clone was observed a few times. The chain uses TRBV2 and TRBJ1-1; D is perhaps TRBD1 (5 bases). Trimming left V 5 bases short and J 1 base short, with 8 bases between. Germline loops: CDR1 SNHLY, CDR2 FYNNEI. The CDR3 length is 13 residues. This CDR3 is CASSSDRNTEAFF. CDR3 coding DNA: TGTGCCAGCAGTTCCGACAGGAACACTGAAGCTTTCTTT.